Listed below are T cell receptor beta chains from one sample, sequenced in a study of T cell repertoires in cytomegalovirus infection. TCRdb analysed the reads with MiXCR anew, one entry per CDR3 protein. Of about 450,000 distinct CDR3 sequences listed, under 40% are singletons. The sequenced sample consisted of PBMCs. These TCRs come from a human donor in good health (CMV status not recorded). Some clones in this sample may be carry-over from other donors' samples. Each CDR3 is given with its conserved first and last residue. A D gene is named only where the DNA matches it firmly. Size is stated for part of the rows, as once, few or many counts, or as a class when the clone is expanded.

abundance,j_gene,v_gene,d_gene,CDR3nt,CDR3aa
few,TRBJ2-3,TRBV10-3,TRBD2,TGTGCCATCCGCGGACTAGCGGGGGTTGATACGCAGTATTTT,CAIRGLAGVDTQYF
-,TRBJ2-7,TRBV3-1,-,TGTGCCAGCAGCCAAGACGAAATAGGAGACGGCAAACTCTCCTACGAGCAGTACTTC,CASSQDEIGDGKLSYEQYF
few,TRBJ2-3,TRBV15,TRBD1,TGTGCCACCAGCACAATACAGGGGCCCACGAGCACAGATACGCAGTATTTT,CATSTIQGPTSTDTQYF
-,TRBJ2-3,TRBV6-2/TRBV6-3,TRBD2,TGTGCCAGCAGAATTCCCTACATAGCGGGTGGGCCGAATGGGACAGATACGCAGTATTTT,CASRIPYIAGGPNGTDTQYF
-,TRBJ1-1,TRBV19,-,TGTGCCAGTAGTATCCTTGAGGGGTACACTGAAGCTTTCTTT,CASSILEGYTEAFF
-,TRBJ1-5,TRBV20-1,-,TGCAGTGCTAGGGCAGTTGGGGAACGATATAGCAATCAGCCCCAGCATTTT,CSARAVGERYSNQPQHF
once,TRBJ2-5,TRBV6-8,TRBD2,TGTGCCACGTTCGGCGGGGGATACCAAGAGACCCAGTACTTC,CATFGGGYQETQYF
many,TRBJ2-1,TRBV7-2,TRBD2,TGTGCCAGCAGCCCCACATGGCTAGCGGGAAATGAGCAGTTCTTC,CASSPTWLAGNEQFF
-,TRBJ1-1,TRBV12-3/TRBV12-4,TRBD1,TGTGCCAGCAGTTTACCACCGGGACAGGGGAATGAAGCTTTCTTT,CASSLPPGQGNEAFF
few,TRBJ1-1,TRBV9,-,TGTGCCAGCAGCGTAGGGGTCAGGGCCGACACTGAAGCTTTCTTT,CASSVGVRADTEAFF
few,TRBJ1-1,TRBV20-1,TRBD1,TGCAGTGCTAGAGATCCGAGGGGGCAGAACACTGAAGCTTTCTTT,CSARDPRGQNTEAFF
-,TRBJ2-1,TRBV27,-,TGTGCCAGCAGTTTCACCCCCGGGTCCAATGAGCAGTTCTTC,CASSFTPGSNEQFF
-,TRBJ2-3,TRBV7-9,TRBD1,TGTGCCAGCAGCTTGGACAGGGCAACGCAGTATTTT,CASSLDRATQYF
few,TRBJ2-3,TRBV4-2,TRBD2,TGTGCCAGCAGCCAAGATCAAGCGGGGACGGGAGATACGCAGTATTTT,CASSQDQAGTGDTQYF
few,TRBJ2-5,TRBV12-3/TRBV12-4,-,TGTGCCAGCAGTAAAAGACAGCAAGAGACCCAGTACTTC,CASSKRQQETQYF
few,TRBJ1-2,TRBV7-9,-,TGTGCCAGCAGCCCATTAAGTACAGGGAGCGGCTATGGCTACACCTTC,CASSPLSTGSGYGYTF
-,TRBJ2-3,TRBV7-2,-,TGTGCCAGTAGCTTAGACCTGTGGGGTAGCACAGATACGCAGTATTTT,CASSLDLWGSTDTQYF
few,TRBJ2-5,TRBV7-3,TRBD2,TGTGCCAGCAGCCCTCGCGGTGGGGGGGAAGAGACCCAGTACTTC,CASSPRGGGEETQYF